A selection of T cell receptor beta chains follows, all from one sample in a study of blood T cell repertoires in COVID-19. Profiling relied on immunoSEQ multiplex PCR, and the TCRdb table lists in-frame clones only, not all of them. The top ten hold roughly a tenth of the sample, which has 300,000 to 350,000 clones, 87% seen once. The sequenced material came from peripheral blood. The receptors originated from a young man with COVID-19, enrolled during active disease. Each CDR3 is given without its conserved first and last residue. The order of the fields is V gene, D gene, J gene, CDR3 protein. A D gene is named only where the DNA matches it firmly.

>TRBV18|NA|TRBJ1-5
ASSSLQPVQGQPQH
>TRBV9|NA|TRBJ1-4
ASSPLSANEKLF
>TRBV4-3|TRBD2|TRBJ2-4
ASSQDTIPGLAGSAAKNIQY
>TRBV18|NA|TRBJ2-6
ASSPQVSGAGANVLT
>TRBV27|TRBD1|TRBJ1-2
ASSSQGNPYGYT
>TRBV5-1|TRBD1|TRBJ1-2
ASSAGQGRHGYT
>TRBV5-6|TRBD1|TRBJ2-7
ASSSGQGSRREQY
>TRBV5-6|NA|TRBJ2-7
ASSFRTRSSYEQY
>TRBV29-1|NA|TRBJ2-7
SVEDGPSSSYEQY
>TRBV5-4|TRBD1|TRBJ2-1
ASSSDRGQVYNEQF
>TRBV4-1|NA|TRBJ1-5
ASSQGGSQPQH